This T cell receptor (beta chain) was identified during a study of cytomegalovirus exposure and HLA in healthy donors. V was cut by 3 bases and J by 3 bases, with 13 bases left in between. Germline values: CDR1 SGHVS, CDR2 FNYEAQ. The CDR3 consists of 15 residues. Assay used: immunoSEQ multiplex PCR; TCRdb lists only in-frame clones, some missing. The sample lists more than 90,000 clones, about 84% occurring once. The sequence derives from a man younger than 30 in good health and CMV-seronegative. V and J are TRBV7-6 and TRBJ2-3, with D tentatively TRBD2 (6 bases). Material for sequencing was PBMCs. This CDR3 is CASSFPAGLTDTQYF. In DNA, the CDR3 is TGTGCCAGCAGCTTCCCCGCGGGGTTGACAGATACGCAGTATTTT.